The 13 T cell receptor beta chains below all came from one sample that was sequenced in a study of blood T cell repertoires in COVID-19. The repertoire was sequenced with immunoSEQ multiplex PCR; TCRdb's copy has only in-frame clones and lacks some. The sample lists 130,000 to 150,000 clones, less than 85% occurring once. What was sequenced was peripheral blood. Source of these receptors: a woman older than 75 in a cohort sampled during active or convalescent COVID-19.

The gene calls are TRBV13 and TRBJ1-2, with D possibly TRBD1 on 5 matching bases. With 7 bases removed from V and 4 bases from J, the gap between germline ends came to 16 bases. This CDR3 spans 14 amino acids. Germline lookup yields CDR1 PRHDT and CDR2 FYEKMQ (reference sequence). The CDR3 sequence is CASMRLGQIYGYTF. DNA for the CDR3: TGTGCCAGCATGAGGCTGGGGCAGATCTATGGCTACACCTTC.

This clone was picked up one time. The chain couples TRBV28 to TRBJ2-3, with 7 bases matching TRBD2. The CDR3 length is 15 residues. V was pared by 7 bases and J by 0 bases, with 7 bases of the junction left unmatched. The germline gives CDR1 MDHEN, CDR2 SYDVKM. The CDR3 coding sequence is TGTGCCAGCACAATGGGGGGGACTAGCACAGATACGCAGTATTTT. This encodes CASTMGGTSTDTQYF.

This clone was detected once. The rearrangement uses TRBV19 and TRBJ1-4; no clear D. V lost 4 bases and J 0 bases, leaving 6 bases between the germline ends. The CDR3 is 14 amino acids. Germline V gives CDR1 LNHDA, CDR2 SQIVND (reference sequence). The CDR3 coding sequence is TGTGCCAGTAGTAGGAGTGCAACTAATGAAAAACTGTTTTTT. This codes for CASSRSATNEKLFF.

CDR3 amino acids: CASNPDSFTEAFF. CDR3 nucleotides: TGTGCCAGCAACCCGGACAGCTTCACTGAAGCTTTCTTT. J is TRBJ1-1 and V is TRBV28, with D maybe TRBD1 (6 bases). This CDR3 region has 13 residues. V lost 7 bases and J 4 bases, leaving 13 bases between the germline ends. The germline V gene encodes CDR1 MDHEN and CDR2 SYDVKM.

The chain carries TRBV6-2 or TRBV6-3 and TRBJ2-7; 10 nucleotides agree with TRBD2. With 5 bases clipped from V and 0 bases from J, the junction kept 7 bases outside the gene matches. CDR3 length: 16 residues. Germline CDR1 and CDR2: MNHEY and SVGEGT. The CDR3 nucleotides are TGTGCCAGCAGTCCCCACAGCGGGGGGGGCTCCTACGAGCAGTACGTC. Protein product: CASSPHSGGGSYEQYV.

V and J are TRBV12-3 or TRBV12-4 and TRBJ1-1; D is unclear. The CDR3 is made up of 12 amino acids. The V and J ends lost 3 bases and 8 bases respectively, with 10 bases between them. DNA for the CDR3: TGTGCCAGCAGTTTGGGAGTACCCGAAGCTTTCTTT. It yields the protein CASSLGVPEAFF.

The chain combines TRBV27 with TRBJ2-7; D is possibly TRBD2 (5 bases). CDR1 MNHEY and CDR2 SMNVEV come from the germline V gene (reference sequence). Trimming left V 5 bases short and J 1 base short, with 9 bases between. This CDR3 region has 13 residues. As DNA, the CDR3 is TGTGCCAGCAGTACCCGGGAATCCTACGAGCAGTACTTC. This sequence encodes CASSTRESYEQYF.

The chain employs TRBV27 and TRBJ2-1, with a possible D match to TRBD1 (5 bases). Trimming removed 6 bases at V and 0 bases at J, with 9 bases between. Germline CDR1 and CDR2: MNHEY and SMNVEV (reference sequence). The CDR3 totals 14 residues. CDR3 sequence: CASSRTISYNEQFF. CDR3 in DNA: TGTGCCAGCAGCCGGACAATCTCCTACAATGAGCAGTTCTTC.

This clone was detected only once. The rearrangement uses TRBV3-1 (or the pseudogene TRBV3-2) and TRBJ1-2, with TRBD1 matching over 7 bases. The CDR3 extends over 12 amino acids. After removal of 5 bases from V and 8 bases from J, the junction contained 5 bases not matched to a gene. CDR1 LGHDT and CDR2 YNNKEL come from the germline V gene (reference sequence). In nucleotides, the CDR3 is TGTGCCAGCAGCAACAGGGGCTGGGGCTACACCTTC. Amino acids: CASSNRGWGYTF.

The chain couples TRBV4-2 to TRBJ1-1, with a possible D match to TRBD1 (6 bases). The CDR3 is made up of 14 amino acids. Germline V gene lookup returns CDR1 LGHNA and CDR2 YNFKEQ. V was clipped by 5 bases and J by 0 bases, with 10 bases between them. The CDR3 DNA reads as TGTGCCAGCAGCACAGGGTCCATGAACACTGAAGCTTTCTTT. It encodes CASSTGSMNTEAFF.

This sequence joins TRBV7-8 and TRBJ2-3, with a possible D match to TRBD1 (5 bases). Germline V gene lookup returns CDR1 SGHVS and CDR2 FQNEAQ. The CDR3 sequence is 17 residues long. The ends were cut back, 4 bases at V and 3 bases at J, with 20 bases in the middle. CDR3 protein: CASSSRPRQGSTDTQYF. CDR3 DNA: TGTGCCAGCAGCTCCAGACCAAGGCAGGGCAGTACAGATACGCAGTATTTT.

In DNA, the CDR3 is TGTGCCAGCAGATTAGACCGCCGGGAGACCAACGTCCTGACTTTC. Translating it yields CASRLDRRETNVLTF. V gene TRBV6-6 combines with J gene TRBJ2-6, with a possible D match to TRBD2 (6 bases). Trimming took off 6 bases at V and 8 bases at J, with 17 bases between the two ends. Germline V lookup: CDR1 MNHNY, CDR2 SVGAGI (reference sequence). This CDR3 has 15 residues.

The rearrangement uses TRBV10-3 and TRBJ2-7; possibly TRBD1 for D (6 bases). The germline gives CDR1 ENHRY, CDR2 SYGVKD. The CDR3 is 13 amino acids. V dropped 7 bases and J dropped 0 bases, with 10 bases sitting between them. The DNA for the CDR3 is TGTGCCATCATGACGGACAGCTCCTACGAGCAGTACTTC. Its protein is CAIMTDSSYEQYF.